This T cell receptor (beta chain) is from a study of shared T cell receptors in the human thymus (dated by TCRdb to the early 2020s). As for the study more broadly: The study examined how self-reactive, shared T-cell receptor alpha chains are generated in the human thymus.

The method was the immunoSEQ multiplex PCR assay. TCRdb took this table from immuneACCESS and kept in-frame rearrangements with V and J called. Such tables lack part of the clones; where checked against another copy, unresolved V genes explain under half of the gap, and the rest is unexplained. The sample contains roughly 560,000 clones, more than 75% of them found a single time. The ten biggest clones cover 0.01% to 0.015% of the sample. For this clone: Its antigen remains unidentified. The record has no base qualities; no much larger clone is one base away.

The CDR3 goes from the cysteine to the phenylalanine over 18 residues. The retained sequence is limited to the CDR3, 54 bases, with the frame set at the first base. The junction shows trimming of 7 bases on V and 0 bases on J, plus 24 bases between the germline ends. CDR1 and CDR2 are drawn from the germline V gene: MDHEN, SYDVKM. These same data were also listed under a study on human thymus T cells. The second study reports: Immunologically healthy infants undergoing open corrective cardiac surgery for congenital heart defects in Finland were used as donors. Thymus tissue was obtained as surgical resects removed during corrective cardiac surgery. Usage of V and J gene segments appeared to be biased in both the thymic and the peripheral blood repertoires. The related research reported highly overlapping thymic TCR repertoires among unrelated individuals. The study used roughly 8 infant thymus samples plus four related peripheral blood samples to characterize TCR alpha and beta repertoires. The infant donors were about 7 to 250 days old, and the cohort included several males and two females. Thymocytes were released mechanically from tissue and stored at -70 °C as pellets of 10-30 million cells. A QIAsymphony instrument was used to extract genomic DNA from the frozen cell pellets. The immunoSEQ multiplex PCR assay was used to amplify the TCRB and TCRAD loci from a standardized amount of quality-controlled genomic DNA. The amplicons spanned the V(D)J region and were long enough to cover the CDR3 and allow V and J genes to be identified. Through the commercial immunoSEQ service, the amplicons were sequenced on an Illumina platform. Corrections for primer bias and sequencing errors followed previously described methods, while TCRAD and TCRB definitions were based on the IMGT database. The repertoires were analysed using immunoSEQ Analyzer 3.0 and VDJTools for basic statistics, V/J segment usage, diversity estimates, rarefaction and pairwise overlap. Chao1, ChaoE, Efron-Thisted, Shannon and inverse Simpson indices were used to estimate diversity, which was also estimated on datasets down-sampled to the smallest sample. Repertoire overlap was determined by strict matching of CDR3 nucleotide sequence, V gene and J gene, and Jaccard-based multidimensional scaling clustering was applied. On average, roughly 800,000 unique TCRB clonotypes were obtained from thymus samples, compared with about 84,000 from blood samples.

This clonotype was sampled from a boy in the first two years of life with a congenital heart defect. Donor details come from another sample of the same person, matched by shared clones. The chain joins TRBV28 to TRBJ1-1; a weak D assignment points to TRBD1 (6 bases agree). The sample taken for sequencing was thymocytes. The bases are TGTGCCAGCATCCTGTTCCGTCAGGGGAGTAGGCTGAACACTGAAGCTTTCTTT. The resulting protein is CASILFRQGSRLNTEAFF.